This TCR beta chain stems from a study of shared clonotypes between healthy human individuals. Overall study context: Serving as donors were two women and a few men, whose ages spanned 18 to 49. General study points: Rarefaction exposed incomplete sorted-subset sequencing despite large depth. Sampling was confined to blood; repertoires within tissues likely differ. Since donors were few, the genetic and exposure-history diversity represented was limited.

This table comes from immunoSEQ multiplex PCR, and its TCRdb copy is limited to in-frame clones, with some not included. There are about 520,000 clones in the sample; around 96% occur only once, and approximately 0.067% lies in the top ten. Remarks on this clone: Antigen: not known.

V gave up 1 base and J gave up 1 base, with 4 bases separating them. The CDR3 contains 13 residues. Looked up from germline, CDR1 is MGHRA and CDR2 is YSYEKL. The specimen sequenced was naive CD4+ T cells sorted from blood. Subset specified: CD45RA+ positively selected. The origin of this receptor is a woman aged 25 to 45 in good health. V gene TRBV4-1 combines with J gene TRBJ2-5; unclear D gene. The DNA of the CDR3 is TGCGCCAGCAGCCAAGTGGTCCAAGAGACCCAGTACTTC. Its translation: CASSQVVQETQYF.